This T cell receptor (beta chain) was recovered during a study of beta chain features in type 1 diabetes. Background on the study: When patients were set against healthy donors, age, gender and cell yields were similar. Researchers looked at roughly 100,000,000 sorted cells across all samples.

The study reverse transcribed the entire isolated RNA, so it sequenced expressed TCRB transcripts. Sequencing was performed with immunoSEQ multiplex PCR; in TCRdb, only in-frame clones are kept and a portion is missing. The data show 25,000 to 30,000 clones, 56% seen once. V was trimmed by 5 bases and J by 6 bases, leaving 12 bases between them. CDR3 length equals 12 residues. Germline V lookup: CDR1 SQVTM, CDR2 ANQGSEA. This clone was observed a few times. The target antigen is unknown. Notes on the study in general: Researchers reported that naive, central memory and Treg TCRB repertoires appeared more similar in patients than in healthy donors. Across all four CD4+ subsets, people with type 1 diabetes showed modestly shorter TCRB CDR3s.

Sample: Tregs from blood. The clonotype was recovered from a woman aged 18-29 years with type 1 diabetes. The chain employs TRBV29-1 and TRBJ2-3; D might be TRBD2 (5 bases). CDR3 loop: CSVTRTGDTQYF. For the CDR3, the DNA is TGCAGCGTTACCAGGACTGGGGATACGCAGTATTTT.